This T cell receptor (beta chain) was retrieved from a study of T cell responses to AZD1222 COVID-19 vaccine (dated by TCRdb to the early 2020s). Study-wide context: AZD1222 recipients with second doses at about 4 weeks or about 12 weeks were pooled, because spike-specific TCR depth and breadth did not differ between schedules. A total of just over 230 trial participants underwent TCR sequencing, of whom 207 had received two doses of AZD1222 and around 26 had received two doses of the MenACWY control vaccine. Trial participants were enrolled into age subgroups of 18-55, 56-69 and 70-plus years, which contained roughly 150, 30 and 60 TCR-sequenced participants, respectively.

The CDR3 regions of human TCRbeta chains were analyzed by immunosequencing. Regarding the original processing steps: TCRs in the repertoires were compared against a reference library of SARS-CoV-2-specific TCRs that had been generated with the MIRA antigen-specificity platform. Breadth was defined as the fraction of unique TCRs that were SARS-CoV-2-associated. Depth was defined as the fraction of total T cells that were SARS-CoV-2-associated. Using the MIRA data, each spike-specific TCR was assigned both to the spike region to which the TCR was reactive and to a CD4 or CD8 class. Log10-transformed breadth and depth values were compared by one-way ANOVA with Sidak's multiple comparisons tests. Entries here come from immuneACCESS through TCRdb and include only in-frame sequences with V and J called. Some clones fail to appear in such tables; in the studies checked, an unresolved V gene covers under half of the shortfall, and the cause of the remainder is unknown. V and J calls and clone size follow that table, whereas D and trimming were derived from the DNA. Present in this sample are about 180,000 clones, approximately 86% of which were seen just once. Around 3% of the sample is taken by the ten largest.

As encoded in the germline V gene, CDR1 is MGHRA while CDR2 is YSYEKL. The CDR3, cysteine through phenylalanine, is 14 amino acids long. Of the read, only the CDR3 DNA is kept; its 42 bases are in frame from base 1. V loses 0 bases, J loses 8 bases, and the germline ends lie 10 bases apart. For this clone: Its cognate antigen has yet to be identified. Base qualities are not recorded, but no much larger clone differs from it by a single base.

Sample time point, as interpreted from the label and publication: baseline before first vaccination. Vaccinee samples were obtained from the UK trials COV001 and COV002, which included a single-blind randomized controlled phase 2/3 trial of AZD1222 (ChAdOx1 nCoV-19) in healthy adults. For TCRbeta chain sequencing, PBMC samples from trial participants were taken at day 0 and at day 28 after the second dose. Study-wide conclusions, independent of this receptor: Because no day 14 peak-response samples were available, the repertoires could be characterized only after the peak T cell response. Most participants were white British and females outnumbered males, and the authors suggested that clonal diversity may have been underestimated. In the small 56-69-year group, the increase in depth fell short of significance, most likely because of low power. Reportedly, close to half of the unique spike-specific TCRs recognized epitopes lying outside the regions that are mutated in the B.1.351 and B.1.1.7 variants. The whole spike protein was spanned by vaccine-associated CD4 TCRs, and dominant responses were seen in regions 160-218 and 743-854. Conclusions about previously exposed vaccinees are limited, since just five or six AZD1222 recipients were seropositive for SARS-CoV-2 at baseline. After two AZD1222 doses, spike-specific TCR breadth and depth were significantly higher than at day 0 and than in MenACWY recipients.

Sample: peripheral blood, taken on day 0 of AZD1222 vaccination. The sequence derives from an adult in good health. Rearrangement joined TRBV4-1 to TRBJ1-4; the D gene cannot be resolved reliably. The CDR3 has the sequence CASSQERRREKLFF. In nucleotide form, the sequence is TGCGCCAGCAGCCAAGAGCGGAGGCGGGAAAAACTGTTTTTT.